This TCR beta chain was captured by sequencing in a study of OX40 agonist ivuxolimab in advanced cancers. Study at large: Patients assigned to dose escalation were diagnosed with hepatocellular carcinoma, melanoma, renal cell or head and neck cancer. Regarding the study as a whole: The average count of expanded clones was higher among CD8+ T cells than among CD4+. Circulating CD4+ and CD8+ T cells showed clonal expansion by week 6 at 0.1 to 3.0 mg/kg. No determination was made of the antigen specificity of the expanded peripheral T cells.

About this clone itself: Antigen unknown.

The method was immunoSEQ multiplex PCR; TCRdb's version includes in-frame clones alone and lacks a portion of them. This sample yields about 40,000 clones, of which approximately 86% are seen a single time; roughly 2.4% belongs to the top ten. This CDR3 has 17 residues. V was clipped by 5 bases and J by 1 base; unmatched bases: 12. Germline lookup yields CDR1 PRHDT and CDR2 FYEKMQ (reference sequence). The TCR originated in an adult with an advanced solid tumor such as melanoma, head and neck, liver or kidney cancer. The sequenced sample was CD4+ or CD8+ T cells sorted from blood, obtained in a trial of the OX40 agonist ivuxolimab. The chain carries TRBV13 and TRBJ1-1; 8 bases line up with TRBD1. The CDR3 nucleotides read TGTGCCAGCAGCCCACAGGGGGAGTTAGCAGGGAACACTGAAGCTTTCTTT. Protein product: CASSPQGELAGNTEAFF.